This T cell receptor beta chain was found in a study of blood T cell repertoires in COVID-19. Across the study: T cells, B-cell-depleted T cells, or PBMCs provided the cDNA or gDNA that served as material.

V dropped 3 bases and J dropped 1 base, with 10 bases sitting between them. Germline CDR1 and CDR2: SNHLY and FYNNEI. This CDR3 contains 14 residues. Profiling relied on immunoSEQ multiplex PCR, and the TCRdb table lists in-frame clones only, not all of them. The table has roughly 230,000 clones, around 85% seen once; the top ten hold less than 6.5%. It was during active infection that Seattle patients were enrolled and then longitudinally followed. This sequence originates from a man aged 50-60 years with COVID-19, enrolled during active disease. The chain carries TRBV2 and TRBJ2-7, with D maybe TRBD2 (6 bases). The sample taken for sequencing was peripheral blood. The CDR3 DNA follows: TGTGCCAGCAGTGAGGCAGGGAGGTCCTACGAGCAGTACTTC. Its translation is CASSEAGRSYEQYF.